The 18 T cell receptor beta chains below all came from one sample that was sequenced in a study of T-cell memory formation after mild COVID-19. Via MiXCR, TCRdb re-called the 5' RACE reads, giving one row per CDR3 protein. The repertoire holds roughly 200,000 distinct CDR3 sequences, with around 19% as singletons. Sequencing was carried out using PBMCs or a T cell subset sorted from them (not recorded which). The receptors come from an adult woman who had mild COVID-19 (a few samples of this study predate the infection). Cell type and time point are not known.

The chain employs TRBV14 and TRBJ2-1, with TRBD1 matching 9 bases. CDR3 length: 14 amino acids. V trimming: 0 bases; J trimming: 14 bases; junction bases outside the gene matches: 8. Looked up from germline, CDR1 is SGHDN and CDR2 is FVKESK. The CDR3 loop is CASSQDRGGQGKFF. Written as DNA, the CDR3 is TGTGCCAGCAGCCAAGATAGGGGCGGACAGGGGAAGTTCTTC.

This clonotype was seen at least ten times. The genes are TRBV5-1 and TRBJ2-5; D is unclear. Deletions cut 1 base from V and 4 bases from J, with 8 bases between. Germline values: CDR1 SGHRS, CDR2 YFSETQ. CDR3 length: 13 residues. The CDR3 is CASSLRAGETQYF. DNA of the CDR3: TGCGCCAGCAGCTTGAGGGCCGGAGAGACCCAGTACTTC.

This sequence joins TRBV20-1 and TRBJ2-2; tentatively, D is TRBD2 (6 bases). CDR1 and CDR2 from the germline V gene are DFQATT and SNEGSKA (reference sequence). CDR3 size: 16 residues. The ends were cut back, 5 bases at V and 5 bases at J, with 21 bases in the middle. The CDR3 protein is CSAPSRRAERTGELFF. In DNA, the CDR3 is TGCAGTGCTCCATCGCGGAGGGCCGAGCGAACCGGGGAGCTGTTTTTT.

A few counts support this clonotype. The chain has TRBV7-2 and TRBJ2-1; D tentatively reads TRBD1 or TRBD2 (6 bases each). CDR1 and CDR2 (germline): SGHTA, FQGNSA. The CDR3 runs to 15 residues. V was clipped by 8 bases and J by 7 bases, with 21 bases between them. The CDR3 DNA sequence: TGTGCCAGCGAAAGGGGGGCCACTAGTTTGAATGAGCAGTTCTTC. This gives the protein CASERGATSLNEQFF.

CDR3 sequence reads: CASSQDRGARLYGYTF. The CDR3 DNA reads TGCGCCAGCAGCCAAGATCGGGGGGCCCGACTCTATGGCTACACCTTC. The J gene is TRBJ1-2, the V gene TRBV4-1; possible D gene TRBD1, 6 bases. V gave up 0 bases and J gave up 4 bases, with 15 bases separating them. Germline CDR1 is MGHRA and CDR2 is YSYEKL. This CDR3 contains 16 residues.

This clonotype was seen only once. The rearrangement uses TRBV29-1 and TRBJ2-7, with D possibly TRBD1 on 6 matching bases. Trimming removed 7 bases from V and 5 bases from J, with 18 bases in between. CDR3 length: 13 residues. Germline CDR1 reads SQVTM; CDR2 reads ANQGSEA. The CDR3 DNA sequence: TGCAGCGGCGGACAGCTGGCCCATGACGAGCAGTACTTC. Translation: CSGGQLAHDEQYF.

Ten or more counts support this clonotype. V is TRBV5-1 and J is TRBJ1-1, with a tentative D call TRBD1 (6 bases). Germline values: CDR1 SGHRS, CDR2 YFSETQ. This CDR3 is 15 amino acids long. V gave up 4 bases and J gave up 5 bases, with 18 bases separating them. The CDR3 sequence: CASSETGFSNTEAFF. The CDR3 DNA reads TGCGCCAGCAGCGAGACAGGTTTCAGTAATACTGAAGCTTTCTTT.

The chain combines TRBV7-9 with TRBJ1-3, with unresolved D. The CDR3 has 13 amino acids. Germline V CDR1 and CDR2: SEHNR, FQNEAQ (reference sequence). Trimming took off 5 bases at V and 2 bases at J, with 7 bases between the two ends. CDR3 DNA sequence: TGTGCCAGCAGCCCCCTGGCTGGAAACACCATATATTTT. This gives the protein CASSPLAGNTIYF. Full variable domain (missing parts from reference TRBV7-9 and TRBJ1-3): DTGVSQNPRHKITKRGQNVTFRCDPISEHNRLYWYRQTLGQGPEFLTYFQNEAQLEKSRLLSDRFSAERPKGSFSTLEIQRTEQGDSAMYLCASSPLAGNTIYFGEGSWLTVV.

This clonotype has just a few counts. The V and J genes are TRBV20-1 and TRBJ2-5; 7 bases are shared with TRBD1. V was pared by 5 bases and J by 0 bases, with 3 bases of the junction left unmatched. The CDR3 consists of 13 residues. Germline loops: CDR1 DFQATT, CDR2 SNEGSKA (reference sequence). The CDR3 spells CSAHRGHQETQYF. CDR3 sequence (DNA): TGCAGTGCTCACAGGGGACACCAAGAGACCCAGTACTTC.

V and J are TRBV12-3 or TRBV12-4 and TRBJ1-5; the D is unclear. The germline V and J ends were trimmed by 3 bases and 4 bases, with 13 bases remaining between them. This CDR3 contains 15 residues. CDR3 nucleotides: TGTGCCAGCAGTTTGACCCCCCGGGCGAATCAGCCCCAGCATTTT. Translated, it gives CASSLTPRANQPQHF.

The gene calls are TRBV19 and TRBJ1-3, with D possibly being TRBD1 (5 bases). The CDR3 totals 12 residues. The germline V and J ends were trimmed by 6 bases and 5 bases, with 8 bases remaining between them. Germline V gene lookup returns CDR1 LNHDA and CDR2 SQIVND (reference sequence). CDR3: CASRGLRNTIYF. The CDR3, as DNA: TGTGCCAGTAGGGGACTTCGAAACACCATATATTTT.

This chain connects TRBV18 to TRBJ2-7, with D tentatively TRBD2 (7 bases). CDR1 and CDR2 from the germline V gene are KGHSH and LQKENI. V dropped 3 bases and J dropped 4 bases, with 16 bases sitting between them. The CDR3 covers 15 residues. The DNA of the CDR3 is TGTGCCAGCTCACCGGGCGGGGGCGCGACGTACGAGCAGTACTTC. Translating gives CASSPGGGATYEQYF.

The J gene is TRBJ2-7, the V gene TRBV15, with 9 bases matching TRBD1. J was trimmed by 7 bases and V by 5 bases; bases with no gene match: 12. Germline V gene data show CDR1 as LNHNV and CDR2 as YYDKDF (reference sequence). The CDR3 runs 15 residues. The CDR3 DNA is TGTGCCACCAGCGACCTCGGACAGGGGATGGGAGAGCAGTACTTC. It yields the protein CATSDLGQGMGEQYF.

The chain carries TRBV12-3 or TRBV12-4 and TRBJ1-3; the D is unclear. V was trimmed by 6 bases and J by 5 bases, leaving 5 bases between them. The CDR3 consists of 11 residues. CDR3 in DNA: TGTGCCAGCAGCATCCGAAACACCATATATTTT. As protein: CASSIRNTIYF.

The chain is built from TRBV5-4 and TRBJ1-2; TRBD1 might be the D (6 bases). Germline V gene data show CDR1 as SGHNT and CDR2 as YYREEE (reference sequence). V lost 10 bases and J lost 1, with 14 bases in between. CDR3 length equals 13 residues. Here the CDR3 reads CAWRQERNYGYTF. For the CDR3, the DNA is TGTGCCTGGAGACAGGAGCGTAACTATGGCTACACCTTC.

The rearrangement uses TRBV11-2 and TRBJ2-7; D may correspond to TRBD1 or TRBD2 (5 bases each). This CDR3 contains 14 residues. Germline-derived CDR1 and CDR2 are SGHAT and FQNNGV. V was cut by 3 bases and J by 4 bases, with 13 bases left in between. This CDR3 is CASSLPAGGYEQYF. The CDR3 DNA is TGTGCCAGCAGCTTGCCCGCTGGGGGATACGAGCAGTACTTC.

The table lists this clonotype with a few counts. This chain uses TRBV10-3 with TRBJ2-7, with a weak D call TRBD1 (6 bases). Germline CDR1 ENHRY, CDR2 SYGVKD. This CDR3 spans 12 amino acids. Trimming took 9 bases from V and 1 from J, leaving 10 bases between them. The CDR3 region is CAIGQWSYEQYF. The CDR3 bases are TGTGCCATTGGACAGTGGTCCTACGAGCAGTACTTC.

This chain links TRBV5-6 with TRBJ2-3; 7 nucleotides match TRBD1. Germline V gene lookup returns CDR1 SGHDT and CDR2 YYEEEE. Trimming took 2 bases from V and 3 from J; bases not matched to a gene: 12. The CDR3 has 17 residues. The CDR3 nucleotides are TGTGCCAGCAGCTTTGTGACAAGGACAGGTTTGACAGATACGCAGTATTTT. This codes for CASSFVTRTGLTDTQYF.